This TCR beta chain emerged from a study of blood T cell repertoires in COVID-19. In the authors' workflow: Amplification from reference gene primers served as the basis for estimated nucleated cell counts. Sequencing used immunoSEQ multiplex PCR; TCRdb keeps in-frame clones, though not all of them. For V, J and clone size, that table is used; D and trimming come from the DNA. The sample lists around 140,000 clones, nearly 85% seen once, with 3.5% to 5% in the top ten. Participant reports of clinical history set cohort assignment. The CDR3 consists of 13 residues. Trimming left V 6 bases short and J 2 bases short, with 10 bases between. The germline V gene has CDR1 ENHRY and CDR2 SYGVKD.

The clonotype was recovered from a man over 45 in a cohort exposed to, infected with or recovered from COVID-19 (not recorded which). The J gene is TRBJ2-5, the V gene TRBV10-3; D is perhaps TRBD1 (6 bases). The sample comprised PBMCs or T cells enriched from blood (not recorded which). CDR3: CAIRSRGQETQYF. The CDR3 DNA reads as TGTGCCATCAGGAGCAGGGGACAAGAGACCCAGTACTTC.